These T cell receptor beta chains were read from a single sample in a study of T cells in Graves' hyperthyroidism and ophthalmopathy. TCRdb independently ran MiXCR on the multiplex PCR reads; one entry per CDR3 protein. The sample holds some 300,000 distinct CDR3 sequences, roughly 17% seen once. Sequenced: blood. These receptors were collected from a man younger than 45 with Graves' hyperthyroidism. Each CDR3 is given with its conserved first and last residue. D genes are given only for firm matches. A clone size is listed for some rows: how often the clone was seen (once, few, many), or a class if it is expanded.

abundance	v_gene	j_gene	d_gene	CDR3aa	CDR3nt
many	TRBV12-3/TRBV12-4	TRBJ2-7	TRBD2	CASSLRSSGITAYEQYF	TGTGCCAGCAGTTTAAGGTCTAGCGGGATTACCGCCTACGAGCAGTACTTC
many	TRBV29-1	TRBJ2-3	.	CSVTGRSTDTQYF	TGCAGCGTTACAGGGCGGAGCACAGATACGCAGTATTTT
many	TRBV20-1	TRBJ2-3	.	CSARDQRGADTQYF	TGCAGTGCTAGAGATCAGAGGGGGGCAGATACGCAGTATTTT
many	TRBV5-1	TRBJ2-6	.	CASSLEGTGANVLTF	TGCGCCAGCAGCTTGGAGGGCACCGGGGCCAACGTCCTGACTTTC
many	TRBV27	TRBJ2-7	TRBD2	CASWASGFHEQYF	TGTGCCAGCTGGGCTAGCGGGTTCCACGAGCAGTACTTC
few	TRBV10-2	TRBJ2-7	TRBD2	CASKISRPRGAYEQYF	TGCGCCAGCAAGATTTCCCGGCCCCGGGGGGCCTACGAGCAGTACTTC
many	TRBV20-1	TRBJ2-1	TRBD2	CSARDLSSGYNEQFF	TGCAGTGCTAGAGATTTGTCTAGCGGATACAATGAGCAGTTCTTC
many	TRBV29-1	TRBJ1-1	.	CSVFRTLDTEAFF	TGCAGCGTTTTCCGGACCCTGGACACTGAAGCTTTCTTT
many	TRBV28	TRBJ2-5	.	CASAPIPDSSQETQYF	TGTGCCAGCGCGCCAATCCCGGACAGCTCCCAAGAGACCCAGTACTTC
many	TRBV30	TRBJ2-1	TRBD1	CAWSDRGNEQFF	TGTGCCTGGAGTGACAGGGGCAATGAGCAGTTCTTC
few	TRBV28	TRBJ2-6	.	CASSLTLGGAGANVLTF	TGTGCCAGCAGTTTAACCCTAGGGGGGGCTGGGGCCAACGTCCTGACTTTC
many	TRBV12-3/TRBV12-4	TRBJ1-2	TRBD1	CASQLQQGGNYGYTF	TGTGCCAGCCAACTTCAACAGGGGGGGAACTATGGCTACACCTTC
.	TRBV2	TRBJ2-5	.	CASSVQGGTETQYF	TGTGCCAGCAGCGTACAGGGCGGGACAGAGACCCAGTACTTC
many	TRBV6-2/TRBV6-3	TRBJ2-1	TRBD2	CASSPTSGRANEQFF	TGTGCCAGCAGTCCCACTAGCGGGAGGGCCAATGAGCAGTTCTTC
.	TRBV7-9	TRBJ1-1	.	CASLGVYTEAFF	TGTGCCAGCTTAGGGGTTTACACTGAAGCTTTCTTT
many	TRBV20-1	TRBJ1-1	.	CSARMGLNTEAFF	TGCAGTGCTAGAATGGGGCTGAACACTGAAGCTTTCTTT
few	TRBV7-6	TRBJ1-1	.	CARLEGTFGRHENTEAFF	TGTGCCAGATTGGAAGGGACGTTCGGGCGGCACGAGAACACTGAAGCTTTCTTT
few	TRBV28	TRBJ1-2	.	CAIRIKFYGYTF	TGTGCCATTCGGATTAAATTCTATGGCTACACCTTC
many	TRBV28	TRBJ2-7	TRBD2	CASSRRSGGVLEQYF	TGTGCCAGCAGCCGCCGGAGCGGGGGGGTCTTAGAGCAGTACTTC
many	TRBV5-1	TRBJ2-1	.	CASSLGTAPLYNEQFF	TGCGCCAGCAGCTTGGGGACAGCCCCCCTCTACAATGAGCAGTTCTTC
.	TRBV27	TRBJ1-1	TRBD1	CASSPWEGDRGNTEAFF	TGTGCCAGCAGTCCCTGGGAGGGGGACAGGGGGAACACTGAAGCTTTCTTT
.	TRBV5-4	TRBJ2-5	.	CASSFDSLGTQYF	TGTGCCAGCAGCTTTGACAGTTTGGGGACCCAGTACTTC
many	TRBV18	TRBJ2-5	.	CASSPLTETQYF	TGTGCCAGCTCACCACTGACGGAGACCCAGTACTTC
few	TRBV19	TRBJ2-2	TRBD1	CASSQGAGGNTGELFF	TGTGCCAGTAGTCAGGGGGCAGGGGGTAACACCGGGGAGCTGTTTTTT
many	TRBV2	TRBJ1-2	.	CASSVTGGWGYTF	TGTGCCAGCAGTGTTACCGGCGGGTGGGGCTACACCTTC
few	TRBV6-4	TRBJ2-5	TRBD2	CASPRTSGSQETQYF	TGTGCCAGCCCTAGGACTAGCGGGTCCCAAGAGACCCAGTACTTC
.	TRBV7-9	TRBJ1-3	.	CASIQSPGPSSGNTIYF	TGTGCCAGCATCCAGTCACCGGGACCGAGCTCTGGAAACACCATATATTTT
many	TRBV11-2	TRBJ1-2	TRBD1	CASSLGSWTGDLGLGYTF	TGTGCCAGCAGCTTAGGCTCCTGGACAGGGGATCTAGGTCTTGGCTACACCTTC
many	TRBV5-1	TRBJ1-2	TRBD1	CASSLGGQGNYGYTF	TGCGCCAGCAGCTTGGGTGGACAGGGGAACTATGGCTACACCTTC
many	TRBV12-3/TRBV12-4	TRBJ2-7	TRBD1	CASSLRGTGVEQYF	TGTGCCAGCAGTTTAAGGGGGACAGGGGTCGAGCAGTACTTC
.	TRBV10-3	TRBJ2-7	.	CAISESVEGRNEQYF	TGTGCCATCAGTGAGTCGGTTGAAGGGCGGAACGAGCAGTACTTC
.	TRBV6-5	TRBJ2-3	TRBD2	CASSYGGLAGADTQYF	TGTGCCAGCAGTTACGGGGGACTAGCGGGGGCAGATACGCAGTATTTT
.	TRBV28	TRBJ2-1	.	CASSSKSRTGQAYNEQFF	TGTGCCAGCAGTTCCAAGTCCCGTACCGGCCAGGCCTACAATGAGCAGTTCTTC
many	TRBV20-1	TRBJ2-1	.	CSATHERSYNEQFF	TGCAGTGCTACCCATGAGCGATCCTACAATGAGCAGTTCTTC
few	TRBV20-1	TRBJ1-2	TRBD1	CSARRIQGIHGYTF	TGCAGTGCTAGAAGGATACAGGGGATCCATGGCTACACCTTC